This T cell receptor (beta chain) was captured in a study of blood T cells in healthy people across ages. Together with a sample-barcoded 5' primer, a J-beta primer mix was included in a second PCR lasting about 7 to 11 cycles. A template-switch adaptor with 12 random nucleotides tagged each cDNA molecule. TCRdb re-called the 5' RACE reads through MiXCR, storing one row per CDR3 protein. The data hold approximately 600,000 distinct CDR3 sequences, with under 65% observed a single time. Roughly 10 milliliters of peripheral blood were drawn from each donor. CDR3 length: 17 residues. V trimming: 6 bases; J trimming: 4 bases; junction bases outside the gene matches: 14. In germline, CDR1 is MNHNS, CDR2 SASEGT.

The sample comprised blood. This TCR came from a man aged 55 to 70 in good health. The chain employs TRBV6-1 and TRBJ2-1; TRBD2 matches at 8 bases. The CDR3 protein is CASSRSQWGTSYNEQFF. Written as DNA, the CDR3 is TGTGCCAGCAGCCGGTCGCAGTGGGGGACTAGTTACAATGAGCAGTTCTTC.